The 23 T cell receptor beta chains presented below share a single source sample, sequenced in a study of spatial heterogeneity in lung cancer. Using its own MiXCR run on the 5' RACE reads, TCRdb lists one record per CDR3 protein. This table holds some 8,900 distinct CDR3 sequences, 4% to 5.5% found once. The sample's time point: sample taken at primary tumor resection. Specimen: PBMCs, collected at surgery. The receptor source for this set is a male donor with early-stage non-small cell lung cancer.

This clonotype is medium-sized. The chain couples TRBV29-1 to TRBJ1-1; D gene unclear. Germline lookup yields CDR1 SQVTM and CDR2 ANQGSEA. Trimming took 5 bases from V and 6 from J, leaving 16 bases between them. The CDR3 is made up of 13 amino acids. The DNA for the CDR3 is TGCAGCGTTCCCAGACCTCCGGACGCTGAAGCTTTCTTT. Protein product: CSVPRPPDAEAFF.

In its sample, this clonotype was seen a few times. V and J are TRBV10-1 and TRBJ2-3, with D possibly TRBD2 on 5 matching bases. V gave up 0 bases and J gave up 2 bases, with 9 bases separating them. CDR1 and CDR2 (germline): WNHNN, SYGVQD (reference sequence). The CDR3 sequence is 15 residues long. CDR3: CASSESTGYTDTQYF. The CDR3 DNA follows: TGCGCCAGCAGTGAGTCGACGGGATACACAGATACGCAGTATTTT.

This clonotype was observed many times. J is TRBJ2-1 and V is TRBV6-5; TRBD1 might be the D (6 bases). Trimming took 9 bases from V and 2 from J, leaving 8 bases between them. Germline V gene data show CDR1 as MNHEY and CDR2 as SVGAGI. This CDR3 has 12 amino acids. The CDR3 is CASRDTYNEQFF. CDR3 coding DNA: TGTGCCAGTCGGGACACCTACAATGAGCAGTTCTTC.

This clonotype was observed at least ten times. The chain recombines TRBV10-2 with TRBJ1-1; D is undetermined. This CDR3 has 14 amino acids. The germline V and J ends were trimmed by 3 bases and 1 base, with 9 bases remaining between them. Germline CDR1 reads WSHSY; CDR2 reads SAAADI. CDR3 in DNA: TGCGCCAGCAGTGACCGGGTCCAGAACACTGAAGCTTTCTTT. Translating it yields CASSDRVQNTEAFF.

This clonotype was seen at least ten times. The chain's CDR3 is CASSLGTLNYGYTF. The CDR3 nucleotides read TGTGCCAGCAGCTTGGGGACCCTTAACTATGGCTACACCTTC. The V call is TRBV5-6, the J call TRBJ1-2; D is ambiguous. CDR3 length: 14 residues. The germline V gene has CDR1 SGHDT and CDR2 YYEEEE. Trimming removed 0 bases at V and 1 base at J, with 7 bases between.

This clonotype was observed many times. The genes are TRBV7-8 and TRBJ1-6; D possibly corresponds to TRBD1 (6 bases). The CDR3 loop spans 17 amino acids. CDR1 and CDR2 (germline): SGHVS, FQNEAQ. Trimming left V 2 bases short and J 0 bases short, with 11 bases between. CDR3 sequence: CASSLRLDSSYNSPLHF. For the CDR3, the DNA is TGTGCCAGCAGCTTACGTTTGGACAGCTCCTATAATTCACCCCTCCACTTT.

Comments on this clonotype: A much larger clonotype is one base distant, so this may be a read error. The chain employs TRBV7-2 and TRBJ2-5; D is ambiguous. CDR3 length: 14 residues. Germline V gives CDR1 SGHTA, CDR2 FQGNSA. CDR3 bases: TGTGTCAGCAGCACTGGATGGCGCCTCGAGACCCAGTACTTC. Its translation is CVSSTGWRLETQYF.

This clonotype was seen ten or more times. The rearrangement links TRBV7-9 to TRBJ2-7; tentatively, D is TRBD1 or TRBD2 (5 bases each). Germline CDR1 SEHNR, CDR2 FQNEAQ (reference sequence). The CDR3 length is 17 residues. Between the trimmed V and J ends, which lost 5 bases and 2 bases, there was a span of 22 bases. This CDR3 reads CASSEGYRGPNAYEQYF. CDR3 nucleotides: TGTGCCAGCAGCGAGGGATATCGGGGACCGAATGCCTACGAGCAGTACTTC. The entire variable domain, with the rest obtained from reference TRBV7-9 and TRBJ2-7, is as follows: DTGVSQNPRHKITKRGQNVTFRCDPISEHNRLYWYRQTLGQGPEFLTYFQNEAQLEKSRLLSDRFSAERPKGSFSTLEIQRTEQGDSAMYLCASSEGYRGPNAYEQYFGPGTRLTVT.

The rearrangement links TRBV6-2 or TRBV6-3 to TRBJ1-5, with a tentative D call TRBD1 (5 bases). The CDR3 sequence is 12 residues long. The V gene's germline CDR1 is MNHEY and CDR2 SVGEGT. V dropped 2 bases and J dropped 6 bases, with 5 bases sitting between them. The CDR3 DNA is TGTGCCAGCAGTTACGGGGCTCAGCCCCAGCATTTT. Its protein is CASSYGAQPQHF.

This clonotype was counted a few times. This chain links TRBV3-1 with TRBJ1-6; D call uncertain. Germline lookup yields CDR1 LGHDT and CDR2 YNNKEL (reference sequence). This CDR3 has 12 residues. The V and J ends lost 5 bases and 9 bases respectively, with 8 bases between them. DNA of the CDR3: TGTGCCAGCAGCTTCGAGCGTTCACCCCTCCACTTT. The encoded protein is CASSFERSPLHF.

The sample holds many counts of this clonotype. The genes are TRBV6-5 and TRBJ1-5; no definite D call. The CDR3 extends over 12 amino acids. V lost 6 bases and J 5 bases, leaving 8 bases between the germline ends. Germline values: CDR1 MNHEY, CDR2 SVGAGI. Here the CDR3 reads CASSSGDQPQHF. For the CDR3, the DNA is TGTGCCAGCAGCTCAGGAGATCAGCCCCAGCATTTT.

This clonotype rates as medium-sized. The V and J genes are TRBV28 and TRBJ1-2; D gene uncertain. Germline CDR1 and CDR2: MDHEN and SYDVKM. V lost 6 bases and J 4 bases, leaving 15 bases between the germline ends. The CDR3 extends over 14 amino acids. CDR3 region: CASRRPQGSYGYTF. The CDR3 DNA reads as TGTGCCAGCAGACGACCCCAAGGGAGCTATGGCTACACCTTC.

The V gene is TRBV12-3 or TRBV12-4, the J gene TRBJ1-1, with TRBD1 as a possible D gene (6 bases). V was cut by 5 bases and J by 4 bases, with 17 bases left in between. CDR3 length equals 15 residues. CDR3 coding DNA: TGTGCCAGCAGTCCCGTACCCGACAGGTTCACTGAAGCTTTCTTT. The encoded protein is CASSPVPDRFTEAFF.

The sample holds many counts of this clonotype. The chain links TRBV12-3 or TRBV12-4 to TRBJ2-4, with D perhaps TRBD1 (6 bases). The CDR3 runs to 13 residues. Between the trimmed V and J ends, which lost 6 bases and 7 bases, there was a span of 13 bases. In nucleotides, the CDR3 is TGTGCCAGCAGACTACAGGGTACGAACATTCAGTACTTC. Residues: CASRLQGTNIQYF.

This clonotype is categorized as medium-sized. The chain links TRBV5-1 to TRBJ2-3; the D gene is possibly TRBD1 (5 bases). The CDR3 is made up of 16 amino acids. V shed 0 bases and J shed 5 bases, with 16 bases lying between them. The germline V gene has CDR1 SGHRS and CDR2 YFSETQ. CDR3 region: CASSLGGQGAGDTQYF. In nucleotides, the CDR3 is TGCGCCAGCAGCTTGGGTGGCCAAGGGGCAGGAGATACGCAGTATTTT. The whole variable domain, remainder taken from reference TRBV5-1 and TRBJ2-3, is KAGVTQTPRYLIKTRGQQVTLSCSPISGHRSVSWYQQTPGQGLQFLFEYFSETQRNKGNFPGRFSGRQFSNSRSEMNVSTLELGDSALYLCASSLGGQGAGDTQYFGPGTRLTVL.

This clonotype rates as medium-sized. The CDR3 spells CASSWTGSETQYF. CDR3 DNA: TGCGCCAGCAGCTGGACAGGGAGTGAGACCCAGTACTTC. The gene calls are TRBV5-1 and TRBJ2-5, with 8 bases identical to TRBD1. This CDR3 contains 13 residues. V gave up 3 bases and J gave up 5 bases; unmatched junction bases: 3. The germline CDR1 and CDR2 sequences are SGHRS and YFSETQ.

The chain couples TRBV10-2 to TRBJ1-2; D possibly corresponds to TRBD1 (6 bases). V lost 6 bases to trimming and J lost 0 bases, with 17 bases between them. The CDR3 totals 16 residues. The germline V gene encodes CDR1 WSHSY and CDR2 SAAADI. Here the CDR3 reads CASSITGRIANYGYTF. The DNA for the CDR3 is TGCGCCAGCAGCATAACAGGGAGGATAGCTAACTATGGCTACACCTTC.

This clonotype was seen many times. The chain links TRBV29-1 to TRBJ2-3; D perhaps matches TRBD2 (6 bases). The V end was cut by 7 bases, the J end by 2 bases, with 10 bases between. There are 12 residues in the CDR3. Germline-derived CDR1 and CDR2 are SQVTM and ANQGSEA. CDR3 protein: CSGSGITDTQYF. CDR3 in DNA: TGCAGCGGTAGCGGCATCACAGATACGCAGTATTTT.

This clonotype was seen ten or more times. The chain is built from TRBV10-3 and TRBJ2-5, with a weak D call TRBD1 (5 bases). The CDR3 loop spans 15 amino acids. V was pared by 0 bases and J by 5 bases, with 13 bases between. CDR1 and CDR2 from the germline V gene are ENHRY and SYGVKD. The CDR3 DNA follows: TGTGCCATCAGTGAGTCGATAGGGGTTGGTGAGACCCAGTACTTC. As protein: CAISESIGVGETQYF.

This clonotype appeared many times. The chain couples TRBV14 to TRBJ1-1; the D is unclear. V lost 2 bases to trimming and J lost 1 base, with 8 bases between them. The germline V gene encodes CDR1 SGHDN and CDR2 FVKESK. The CDR3 is 14 residues long. Here the CDR3 reads CASSQLRGNTEAFF. The CDR3 nucleotides are TGTGCCAGCAGCCAATTACGCGGGAACACTGAAGCTTTCTTT.

This clonotype was recorded many times. This sequence joins TRBV7-2 and TRBJ2-3; 8 nucleotides match TRBD2. CDR3 length: 15 residues. Germline CDR1 SGHTA, CDR2 FQGNSA. V shed 5 bases and J 6 bases; nucleotides not matched to a gene: 10. CDR3: CASSPQRGRFDTQYF. The CDR3 DNA reads TGTGCCAGCAGCCCCCAGCGGGGGAGGTTCGATACGCAGTATTTT.

This clonotype showed up many times. The chain employs TRBV27 and TRBJ2-7; tentative D call: TRBD1 (6 bases). CDR1 is MNHEY, CDR2 SMNVEV, per germline (reference sequence). This CDR3 has 13 amino acids. V was shortened by 5 bases and J by 1 base, with 9 bases between the two germline ends. CDR3 nucleotides: TGTGCCAGCAGTATGACAGGATCCTACGAGCAGTACTTC. It translates to CASSMTGSYEQYF.

There are many counts of this clonotype. The chain uses TRBV11-2 and TRBJ2-1, with D maybe TRBD1 (5 bases). Trimming took 7 bases from V and 8 from J, leaving 12 bases between them. The length of the CDR3 is 12 residues. Per the germline V gene, CDR1 is SGHAT and CDR2 is FQNNGV. The CDR3 bases are TGTGCCAGCATCCAGTTAGGGGATGAGCAGTTCTTC. Its protein product is CASIQLGDEQFF.